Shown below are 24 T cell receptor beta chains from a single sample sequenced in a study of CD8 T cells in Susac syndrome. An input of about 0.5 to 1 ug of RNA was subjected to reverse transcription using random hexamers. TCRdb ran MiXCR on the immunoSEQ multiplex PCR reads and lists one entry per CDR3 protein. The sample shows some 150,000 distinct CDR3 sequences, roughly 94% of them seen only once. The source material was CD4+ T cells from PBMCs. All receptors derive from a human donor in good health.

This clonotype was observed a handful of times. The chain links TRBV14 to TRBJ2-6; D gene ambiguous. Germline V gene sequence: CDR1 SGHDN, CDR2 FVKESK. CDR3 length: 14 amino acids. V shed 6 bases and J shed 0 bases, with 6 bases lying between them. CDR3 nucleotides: TGTGCCAGCAGTCAGTTCTCTGGGGCCAACGTCCTGACTTTC. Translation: CASSQFSGANVLTF.

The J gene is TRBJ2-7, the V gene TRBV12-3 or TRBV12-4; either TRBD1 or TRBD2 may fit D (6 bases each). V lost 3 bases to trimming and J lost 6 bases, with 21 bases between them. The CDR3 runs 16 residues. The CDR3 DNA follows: TGTGCCAGCAGTTTCGACCGGGGGCGGGCACGGGGCGAGCAGTACTTC. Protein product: CASSFDRGRARGEQYF.

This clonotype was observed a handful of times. In nucleotides, the CDR3 is TGTGCCAGCAGACGACAGGGGACCTACAATCAGCCCCAGCATTTT. This codes for CASRRQGTYNQPQHF. This chain links TRBV6-6 with TRBJ1-5; 8 bases are shared with TRBD1. CDR1 and CDR2 from the germline V gene are MNHNY and SVGAGI (reference sequence). The J segment lost 3 bases and the V segment lost 6 bases, leaving 7 bases of the junction unmatched. The CDR3 runs 15 residues.

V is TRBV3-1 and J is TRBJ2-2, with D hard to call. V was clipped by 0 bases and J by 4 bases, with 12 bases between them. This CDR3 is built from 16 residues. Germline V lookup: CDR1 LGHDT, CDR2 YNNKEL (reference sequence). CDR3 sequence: CASSQDRLFPTGELFF. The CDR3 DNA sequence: TGTGCCAGCAGCCAAGATAGGCTGTTCCCCACCGGGGAGCTGTTTTTT.

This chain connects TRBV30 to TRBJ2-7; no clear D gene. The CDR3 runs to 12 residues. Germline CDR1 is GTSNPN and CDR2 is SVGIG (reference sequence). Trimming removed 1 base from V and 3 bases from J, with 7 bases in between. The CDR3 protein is CAWSGRNYEQYF. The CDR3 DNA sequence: TGTGCCTGGAGTGGCCGTAACTACGAGCAGTACTTC.

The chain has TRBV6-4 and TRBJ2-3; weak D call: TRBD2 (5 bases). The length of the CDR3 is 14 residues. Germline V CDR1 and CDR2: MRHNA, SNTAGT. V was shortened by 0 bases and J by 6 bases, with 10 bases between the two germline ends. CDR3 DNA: TGTGCCAGCAGTGACTCCACCCGCGGGGATACGCAGTATTTT. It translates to CASSDSTRGDTQYF.

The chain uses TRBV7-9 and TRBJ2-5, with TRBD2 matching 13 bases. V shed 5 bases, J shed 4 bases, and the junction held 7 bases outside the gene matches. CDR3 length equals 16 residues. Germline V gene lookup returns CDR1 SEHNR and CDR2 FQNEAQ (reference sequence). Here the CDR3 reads CASSNGLAGVLETQYF. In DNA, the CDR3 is TGTGCCAGCAGCAACGGACTAGCGGGAGTTCTAGAGACCCAGTACTTC.

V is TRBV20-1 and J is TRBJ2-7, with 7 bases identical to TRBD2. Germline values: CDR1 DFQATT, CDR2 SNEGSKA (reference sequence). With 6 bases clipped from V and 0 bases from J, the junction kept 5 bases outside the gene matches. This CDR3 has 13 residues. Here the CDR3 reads CSAGRGSSYEQYF. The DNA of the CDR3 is TGCAGTGCCGGGCGGGGGAGCTCCTACGAGCAGTACTTC.

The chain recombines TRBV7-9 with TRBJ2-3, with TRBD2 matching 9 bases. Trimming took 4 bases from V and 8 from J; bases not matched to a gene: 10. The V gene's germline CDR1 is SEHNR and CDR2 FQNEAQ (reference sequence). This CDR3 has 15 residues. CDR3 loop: CASSSRLAASATQYF. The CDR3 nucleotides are TGTGCCAGCAGCTCCCGACTAGCGGCCTCGGCTACGCAGTATTTT.

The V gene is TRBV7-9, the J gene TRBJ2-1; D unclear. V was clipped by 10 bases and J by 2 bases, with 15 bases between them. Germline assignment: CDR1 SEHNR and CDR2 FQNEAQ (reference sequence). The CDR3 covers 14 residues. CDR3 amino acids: CATSSDQTYNEQFF. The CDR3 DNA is TGTGCCACCTCGTCGGACCAAACCTACAATGAGCAGTTCTTC.

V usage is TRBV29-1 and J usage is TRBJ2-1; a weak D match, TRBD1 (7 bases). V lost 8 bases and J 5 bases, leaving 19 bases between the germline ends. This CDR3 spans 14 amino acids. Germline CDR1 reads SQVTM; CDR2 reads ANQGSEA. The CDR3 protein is CSLEGPTGNNEQFF. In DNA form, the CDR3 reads TGCAGCCTGGAGGGGCCGACAGGGAACAATGAGCAGTTCTTC.

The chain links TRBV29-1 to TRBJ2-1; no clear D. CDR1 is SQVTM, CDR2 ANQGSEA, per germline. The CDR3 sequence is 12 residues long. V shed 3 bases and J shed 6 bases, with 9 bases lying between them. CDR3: CSVELGSNEQFF. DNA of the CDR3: TGCAGCGTTGAGCTGGGCAGCAATGAGCAGTTCTTC.

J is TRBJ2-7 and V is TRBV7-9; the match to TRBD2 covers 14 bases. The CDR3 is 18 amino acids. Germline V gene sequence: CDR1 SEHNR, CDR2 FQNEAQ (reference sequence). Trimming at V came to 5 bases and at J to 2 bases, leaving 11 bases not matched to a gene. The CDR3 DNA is TGTGCCAGCAGCCCGCGGACTAGCGGGAGGAGGGAAACCTACGAGCAGTACTTC. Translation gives CASSPRTSGRRETYEQYF.

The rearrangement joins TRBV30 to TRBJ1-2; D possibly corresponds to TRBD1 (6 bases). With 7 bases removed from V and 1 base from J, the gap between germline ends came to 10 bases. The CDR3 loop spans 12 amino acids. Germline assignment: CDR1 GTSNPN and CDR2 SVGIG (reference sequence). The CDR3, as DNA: TGTGCCTTGGACAGCTTTAACTATGGCTACACCTTC. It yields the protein CALDSFNYGYTF. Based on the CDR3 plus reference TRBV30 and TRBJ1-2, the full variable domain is SQTIHQWPATLVQPVGSPLSLECTVEGTSNPNLYWYRQAAGRGLQLLFYSVGIGQISSEVPQNLSASRPQDRQFILSSKKLLLSDSGFYLCALDSFNYGYTFGSGTRLTVV.

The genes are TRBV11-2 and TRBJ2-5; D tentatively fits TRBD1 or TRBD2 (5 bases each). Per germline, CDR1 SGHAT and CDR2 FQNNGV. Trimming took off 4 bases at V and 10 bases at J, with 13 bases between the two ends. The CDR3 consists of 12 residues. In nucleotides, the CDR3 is TGTGCCAGCAGCTCGGCTCTGGGGGACCAGTACTTC. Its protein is CASSSALGDQYF.

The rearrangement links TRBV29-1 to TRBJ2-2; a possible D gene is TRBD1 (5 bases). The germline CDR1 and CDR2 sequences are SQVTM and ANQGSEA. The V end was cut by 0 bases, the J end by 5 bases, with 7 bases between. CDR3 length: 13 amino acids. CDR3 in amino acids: CSVEDQGTGELFF. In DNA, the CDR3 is TGCAGCGTTGAAGACCAGGGAACCGGGGAGCTGTTTTTT.

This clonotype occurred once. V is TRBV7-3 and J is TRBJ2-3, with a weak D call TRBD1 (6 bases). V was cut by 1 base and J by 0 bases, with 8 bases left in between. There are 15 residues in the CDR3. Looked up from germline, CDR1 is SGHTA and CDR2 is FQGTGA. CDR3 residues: CASSLRGQSTDTQYF. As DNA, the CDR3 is TGTGCCAGCAGCTTAAGGGGACAAAGCACAGATACGCAGTATTTT.

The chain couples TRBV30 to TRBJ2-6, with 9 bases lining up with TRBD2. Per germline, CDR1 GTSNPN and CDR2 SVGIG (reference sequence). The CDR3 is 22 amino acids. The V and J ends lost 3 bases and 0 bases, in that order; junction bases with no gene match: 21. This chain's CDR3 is CAWRWSASSGSHVISGANVLTF. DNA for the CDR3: TGTGCCTGGAGATGGTCCGCGAGTAGCGGGAGCCATGTAATCTCTGGGGCCAACGTCCTGACTTTC. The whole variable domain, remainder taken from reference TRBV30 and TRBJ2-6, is SQTIHQWPATLVQPVGSPLSLECTVEGTSNPNLYWYRQAAGRGLQLLFYSVGIGQISSEVPQNLSASRPQDRQFILSSKKLLLSDSGFYLCAWRWSASSGSHVISGANVLTFGAGSRLTVL.

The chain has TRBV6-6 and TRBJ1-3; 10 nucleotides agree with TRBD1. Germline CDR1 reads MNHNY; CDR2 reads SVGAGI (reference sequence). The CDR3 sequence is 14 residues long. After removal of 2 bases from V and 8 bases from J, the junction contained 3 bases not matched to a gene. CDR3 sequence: CASSYRGQGDTIYF. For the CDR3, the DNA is TGTGCCAGCAGTTACCGAGGACAGGGGGACACCATATATTTT.

CDR3 amino acids: CSAREGLAAFYNEQFF. The CDR3 coding sequence is TGCAGTGCTAGAGAGGGACTAGCGGCCTTCTACAATGAGCAGTTCTTC. V usage is TRBV20-1 and J usage is TRBJ2-1; 11 bases agree with TRBD2. This CDR3 is 16 amino acids long. J lost 3 bases, V lost 0 bases, and 4 bases had no gene match. Germline CDR1 reads DFQATT; CDR2 reads SNEGSKA (reference sequence).

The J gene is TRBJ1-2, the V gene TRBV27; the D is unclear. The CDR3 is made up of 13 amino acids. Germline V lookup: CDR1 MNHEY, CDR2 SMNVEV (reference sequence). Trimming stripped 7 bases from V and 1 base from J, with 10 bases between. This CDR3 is CASKSHLNYGYTF. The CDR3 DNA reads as TGTGCCAGCAAGAGCCACCTTAACTATGGCTACACCTTC.

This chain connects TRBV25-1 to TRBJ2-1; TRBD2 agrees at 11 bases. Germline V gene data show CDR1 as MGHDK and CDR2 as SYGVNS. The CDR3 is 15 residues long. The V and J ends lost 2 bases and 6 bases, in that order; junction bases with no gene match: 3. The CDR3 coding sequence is TGTGCCAGCAGTGAAAGGGGGACTAGCGGCAATGAGCAGTTCTTC. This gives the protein CASSERGTSGNEQFF.

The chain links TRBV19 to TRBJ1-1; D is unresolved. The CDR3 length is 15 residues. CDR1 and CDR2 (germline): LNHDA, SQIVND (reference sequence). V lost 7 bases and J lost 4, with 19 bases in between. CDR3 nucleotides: TGTGCCAGTATTCCTCCGACGGCCAAGGGCACTGAAGCTTTCTTT. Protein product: CASIPPTAKGTEAFF.

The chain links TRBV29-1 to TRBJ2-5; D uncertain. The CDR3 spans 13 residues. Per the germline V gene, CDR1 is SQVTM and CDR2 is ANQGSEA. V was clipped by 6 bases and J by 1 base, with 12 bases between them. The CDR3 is CSVRLQLQETQYF. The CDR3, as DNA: TGCAGCGTGCGTTTACAGCTCCAAGAGACCCAGTACTTC. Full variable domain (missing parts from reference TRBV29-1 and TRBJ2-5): SAVISQKPSRDICQRGTSLTIQCQVDSQVTMMFWYRQQPGQSLTLIATANQGSEATYESGFVIDKFPISRPNLTFSTLTVSNMSPEDSSIYLCSVRLQLQETQYFGPGTRLLVL.